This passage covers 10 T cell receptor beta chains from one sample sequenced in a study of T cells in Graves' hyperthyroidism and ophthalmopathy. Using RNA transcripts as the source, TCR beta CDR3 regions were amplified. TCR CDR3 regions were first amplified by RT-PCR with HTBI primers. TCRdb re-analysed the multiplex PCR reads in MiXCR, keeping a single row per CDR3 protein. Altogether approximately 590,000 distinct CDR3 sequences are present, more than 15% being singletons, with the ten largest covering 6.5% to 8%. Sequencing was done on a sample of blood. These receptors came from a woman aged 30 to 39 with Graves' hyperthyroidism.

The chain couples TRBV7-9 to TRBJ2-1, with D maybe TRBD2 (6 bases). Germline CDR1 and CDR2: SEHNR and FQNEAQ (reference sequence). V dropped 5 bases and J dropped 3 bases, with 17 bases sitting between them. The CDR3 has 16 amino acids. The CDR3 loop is CASSPLAPPVYNEQFF. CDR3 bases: TGTGCCAGCAGCCCGCTAGCGCCACCCGTCTACAATGAGCAGTTCTTC.

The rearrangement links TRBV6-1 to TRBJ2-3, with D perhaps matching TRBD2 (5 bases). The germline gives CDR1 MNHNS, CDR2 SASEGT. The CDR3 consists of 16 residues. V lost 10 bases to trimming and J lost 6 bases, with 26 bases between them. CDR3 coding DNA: TGTGCCACTGTTAGGACGGACTCCTGGGGTGAGGATACGCAGTATTTT. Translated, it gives CATVRTDSWGEDTQYF.

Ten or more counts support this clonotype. DNA for the CDR3: TGTGCCAGCAGCTCAGGACTGATTAGGGGGGATACGCAGTATTTT. It translates to CASSSGLIRGDTQYF. The chain recombines TRBV7-2 with TRBJ2-3; TRBD1 is a possible D gene (6 bases). In germline, CDR1 is SGHTA, CDR2 FQGNSA. The CDR3 is 15 residues long. V gave up 4 bases and J gave up 6 bases, with 17 bases separating them.

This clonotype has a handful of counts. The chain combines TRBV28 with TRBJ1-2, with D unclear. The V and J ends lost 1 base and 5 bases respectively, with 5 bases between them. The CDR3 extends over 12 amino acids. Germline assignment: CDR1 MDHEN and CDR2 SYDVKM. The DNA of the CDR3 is TGTGCCAGCAGTTTATCTCCTTATGGCTACACCTTC. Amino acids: CASSLSPYGYTF.

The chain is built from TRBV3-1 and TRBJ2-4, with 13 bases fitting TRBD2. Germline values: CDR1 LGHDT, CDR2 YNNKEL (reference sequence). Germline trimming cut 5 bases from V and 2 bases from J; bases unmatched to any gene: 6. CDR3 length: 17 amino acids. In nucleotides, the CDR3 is TGTGCCAGCAGCACTAGCGGGAGGGCCTTGTCCAAAAACATTCAGTACTTC. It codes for CASSTSGRALSKNIQYF.

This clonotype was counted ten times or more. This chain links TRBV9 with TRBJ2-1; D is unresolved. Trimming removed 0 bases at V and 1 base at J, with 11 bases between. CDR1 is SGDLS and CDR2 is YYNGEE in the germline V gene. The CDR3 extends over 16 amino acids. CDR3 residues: CASSVGHEVSYNEQFF. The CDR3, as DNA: TGTGCCAGCAGCGTAGGGCACGAAGTATCCTACAATGAGCAGTTCTTC.

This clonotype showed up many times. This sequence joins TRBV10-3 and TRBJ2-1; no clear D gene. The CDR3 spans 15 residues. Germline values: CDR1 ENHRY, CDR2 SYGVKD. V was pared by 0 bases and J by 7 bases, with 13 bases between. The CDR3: CAISESVGTSNEQFF. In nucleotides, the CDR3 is TGTGCCATCAGTGAGTCGGTGGGTACGAGTAATGAGCAGTTCTTC.

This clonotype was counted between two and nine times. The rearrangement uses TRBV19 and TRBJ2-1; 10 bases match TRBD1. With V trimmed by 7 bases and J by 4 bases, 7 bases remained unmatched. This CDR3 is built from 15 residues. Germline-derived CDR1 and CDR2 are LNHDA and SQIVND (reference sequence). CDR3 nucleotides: TGTGCCAGTAAACCGGGACAGGGGCTGTACAATGAGCAGTTCTTC. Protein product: CASKPGQGLYNEQFF.

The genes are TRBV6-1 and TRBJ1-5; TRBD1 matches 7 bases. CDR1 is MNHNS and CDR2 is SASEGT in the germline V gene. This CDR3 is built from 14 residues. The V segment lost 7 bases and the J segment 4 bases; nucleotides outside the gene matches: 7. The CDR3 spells CASNAGQRNQPQHF. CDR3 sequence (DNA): TGTGCCAGCAACGCGGGACAGCGAAATCAGCCCCAGCATTTT.

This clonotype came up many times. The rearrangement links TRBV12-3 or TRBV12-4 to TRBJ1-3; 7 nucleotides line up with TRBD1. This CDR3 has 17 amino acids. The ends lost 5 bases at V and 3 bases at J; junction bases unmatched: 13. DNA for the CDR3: TGTGCCAGCAGTCCCTCGGGACAGCGGATAATTGGAAACACCATATATTTT. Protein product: CASSPSGQRIIGNTIYF.